This T cell receptor (beta chain) derives from a study of cytomegalovirus exposure and HLA in healthy donors. Overall study results and limits: The authors listed 150 to 200 TCR beta chains as cytomegalovirus-associated.

These donors were members of the roughly 130-subject validation cohort, a group separate from the roughly 670-subject first cohort. Generated by immunoSEQ multiplex PCR, the TCRdb table keeps only in-frame clones and is missing some. The sample includes 70,000 or so clones, 94% seen only once; the top ten take 1.5% to 1.8%. CDR1 and CDR2 from the germline V gene are MNHEY and SMNVEV (reference sequence). V lost 1 base and J 1 base, leaving 7 bases between the germline ends. The CDR3 loop spans 14 amino acids. Details on this clone: Its antigen is unknown.

This clonotype was sampled from a man aged 18 to 30 in good health and CMV-seropositive. The V and J genes are TRBV27 and TRBJ2-5; maybe TRBD1 (6 bases). Material for sequencing was PBMCs. CDR3: CASSLLGAQETQYF. CDR3 in DNA: TGTGCCAGCAGTTTATTGGGGGCCCAAGAGACCCAGTACTTC.